This T cell receptor beta chain appears in the sequencing data of a study of OX40 agonist ivuxolimab in advanced cancers. V gave up 2 bases and J gave up 1 base; unmatched junction bases: 4. Per germline, CDR1 SGHTA and CDR2 FQGTGA. The CDR3 contains 16 residues. The method was immunoSEQ multiplex PCR; TCRdb's version includes in-frame clones alone and lacks a portion of them. The data contain over 85,000 clones, 70% to 90% of them seen just once; the ten biggest clones take up more than 5.5%. The chain has TRBV7-3 and TRBJ2-2, with 7 bases aligning to TRBD2. This specimen was CD4+ or CD8+ T cells sorted from blood, taken in a trial of the OX40 agonist ivuxolimab. This receptor was identified in an adult with an advanced solid tumor such as melanoma, head and neck, liver or kidney cancer. CDR3 DNA sequence: TGTGCCAGCAGCTTAGGGGTAGCGGGGAACACCGGGGAGCTGTTTTTT. Encoded protein: CASSLGVAGNTGELFF.